Listed below are T cell receptor beta chains from one sample, sequenced in a study of neoadjuvant anti-PD-1 for oral cavity cancer. Generated by immunoSEQ multiplex PCR, the TCRdb table keeps only in-frame clones and is missing some. The repertoire holds about 42,000 clones, with around 79% as singletons. The source was PBMCs, collected after nivolumab (anti-PD-1) treatment. The receptors here all came from a person aged 40-85 years with oral cavity squamous cell carcinoma. Both conserved end residues are part of each CDR3. The D gene is left open where the match is weak. Not every row has a clone size; where given, it reads once, few, many or a size class.

d_gene: TRBD2; v_gene: TRBV11-3; j_gene: TRBJ2-1; abundance: .; CDR3nt: TGTGCCAGCAGCGTTAGCGGGAGGGCCTACAATGAGCAGTTCTTC; CDR3aa: CASSVSGRAYNEQFF
d_gene: TRBD2; v_gene: TRBV7-3; j_gene: TRBJ2-3; abundance: once; CDR3nt: TGTGCCAGCAGCTTAGGAACTAGCGGCACAGATACGCAGTATTTT; CDR3aa: CASSLGTSGTDTQYF
d_gene: .; v_gene: TRBV5-5; j_gene: TRBJ1-2; abundance: .; CDR3nt: TGTGCCAGCAGCTTGGTTGCAGGAATTCCCTATGGCTACACCTTC; CDR3aa: CASSLVAGIPYGYTF
d_gene: .; v_gene: TRBV30; j_gene: TRBJ1-5; abundance: .; CDR3nt: TGTGCCTGGAGTGTACAGGGAAATCAGCCCCAGCATTTT; CDR3aa: CAWSVQGNQPQHF
d_gene: .; v_gene: TRBV5-6; j_gene: TRBJ1-1; abundance: .; CDR3nt: TGTGCCAGCACCCTAGGCGAAGCGAACACTGAAGCTTTCTTT; CDR3aa: CASTLGEANTEAFF
d_gene: .; v_gene: TRBV18; j_gene: TRBJ1-1; abundance: .; CDR3nt: TGTGCCAGCTCACCAGACACTAGGAGCACTGAAGCTTTCTTT; CDR3aa: CASSPDTRSTEAFF
d_gene: .; v_gene: TRBV7-2; j_gene: TRBJ2-1; abundance: .; CDR3nt: TGTGCCAGCAGCTTAAACCCCCTGATCAGAAATGAGCAGTTCTTC; CDR3aa: CASSLNPLIRNEQFF
d_gene: .; v_gene: TRBV28; j_gene: TRBJ2-1; abundance: .; CDR3nt: TGTGCCAGCAGTTTAGCTAGTTTATACAATGAGCAGTTCTTC; CDR3aa: CASSLASLYNEQFF
d_gene: .; v_gene: TRBV7-9; j_gene: TRBJ1-1; abundance: .; CDR3nt: TGTGCCAGCAGCCTTGGGGGAGACACTGAAGCTTTCTTT; CDR3aa: CASSLGGDTEAFF
d_gene: .; v_gene: TRBV5-4; j_gene: TRBJ2-7; abundance: once; CDR3nt: TGTGCCAGCAATTCGGACAGCTACGAGCAGTACTTC; CDR3aa: CASNSDSYEQYF
d_gene: TRBD2; v_gene: TRBV30; j_gene: TRBJ2-3; abundance: once; CDR3nt: TGTGCCTGGACTAGCGGGAGGAGGCAGTATTTT; CDR3aa: CAWTSGRRQYF
d_gene: .; v_gene: TRBV6-5; j_gene: TRBJ1-5; abundance: .; CDR3nt: TGTGCCAGCAGTTACTCGGACAGCGGAAATCAGCCCCAGCATTTT; CDR3aa: CASSYSDSGNQPQHF
d_gene: TRBD2; v_gene: TRBV19; j_gene: TRBJ2-7; abundance: medium-sized; CDR3nt: TGTGCCAGTACCCCTAGCGGGATCCCCCACGAGCAGTACTTC; CDR3aa: CASTPSGIPHEQYF
d_gene: .; v_gene: TRBV2; j_gene: TRBJ2-5; abundance: .; CDR3nt: TGTGCCAGCAGTGGGGGGACTTACCAAGAGACCCAGTACTTC; CDR3aa: CASSGGTYQETQYF
d_gene: TRBD1; v_gene: TRBV7-8; j_gene: TRBJ1-3; abundance: .; CDR3nt: TGTGCCAGCAGCGCGCGGGGACAGACTGGAAACACCATATATTTT; CDR3aa: CASSARGQTGNTIYF
d_gene: TRBD1; v_gene: TRBV5-1; j_gene: TRBJ1-2; abundance: .; CDR3nt: TGCGCCAGCAGCGAAGGGGGACAGGGGACTTTCTATGGCTACACCTTC; CDR3aa: CASSEGGQGTFYGYTF
d_gene: .; v_gene: TRBV5-1; j_gene: TRBJ2-6; abundance: few; CDR3nt: TGCGCCAGCAGCCAGAAGGACTCTGGGGCCAACGTCCTGACTTTC; CDR3aa: CASSQKDSGANVLTF
d_gene: .; v_gene: TRBV25-1; j_gene: TRBJ1-3; abundance: few; CDR3nt: TGTGCCAGCAGTGAAGAAAGAACTGGAAACACCATATATTTT; CDR3aa: CASSEERTGNTIYF
d_gene: TRBD1; v_gene: TRBV6-1; j_gene: TRBJ1-2; abundance: few; CDR3nt: TGTGCCAGCAGTGCAAATCCCGGGACAGGGTTGGACACCTTC; CDR3aa: CASSANPGTGLDTF
d_gene: TRBD1; v_gene: TRBV19; j_gene: TRBJ1-1; abundance: .; CDR3nt: TGTGCCAGTAGTGAAGGGACAGGGAAGAAGGTTTGGAACACTGAAGCTTTCTTT; CDR3aa: CASSEGTGKKVWNTEAFF
d_gene: TRBD2; v_gene: TRBV10-2; j_gene: TRBJ2-7; abundance: .; CDR3nt: TGCGCCAGCAGCCCCTTGGCGGGAGGGCGTGAGCAGTACTTC; CDR3aa: CASSPLAGGREQYF
d_gene: .; v_gene: TRBV15; j_gene: TRBJ1-2; abundance: .; CDR3nt: TGTGCCACCAGCAGAGGAGGAGACCGCCTCCATGGCTACACCTTC; CDR3aa: CATSRGGDRLHGYTF
d_gene: .; v_gene: TRBV2; j_gene: TRBJ2-2; abundance: .; CDR3nt: TGTGCCAGCAGGGGTGCGGGCCGAAACACCGGGGAGCTGTTTTTT; CDR3aa: CASRGAGRNTGELFF
d_gene: .; v_gene: TRBV9; j_gene: TRBJ1-1; abundance: .; CDR3nt: TGTGCCAGCAGCGTGGCAGGGAGAGAAGCTTTCTTT; CDR3aa: CASSVAGREAFF
d_gene: .; v_gene: TRBV6-5; j_gene: TRBJ1-4; abundance: .; CDR3nt: TGTGCCAGCAGTTACTCCCAGTTAAGGGTTAATGAAAAACTGTTTTTT; CDR3aa: CASSYSQLRVNEKLFF
d_gene: TRBD1; v_gene: TRBV19; j_gene: TRBJ2-7; abundance: .; CDR3nt: TGTGCCAGTAGTATTGCCGACAGGGGTTCCTACGAGCAGTACTTC; CDR3aa: CASSIADRGSYEQYF
d_gene: TRBD1; v_gene: TRBV6-5; j_gene: TRBJ2-7; abundance: .; CDR3nt: TGTGCCAGCAGACAGGGGGAAGCCTACGAGCAGTACTTC; CDR3aa: CASRQGEAYEQYF
d_gene: TRBD2; v_gene: TRBV6-4; j_gene: TRBJ2-1; abundance: few; CDR3nt: TGTGCCAGCAGCCTTCTAGCGGGAGGGCCAGATGAGCAGTTCTTC; CDR3aa: CASSLLAGGPDEQFF
d_gene: TRBD1; v_gene: TRBV7-9; j_gene: TRBJ2-7; abundance: .; CDR3nt: TGTGCCAGCAGCACCGGACAGGATTGGGAGCAGTACTTC; CDR3aa: CASSTGQDWEQYF
d_gene: .; v_gene: TRBV11-2; j_gene: TRBJ1-1; abundance: .; CDR3nt: TGTGCCAGCAGCTTAATAAACACTGAAGCTTTCTTT; CDR3aa: CASSLINTEAFF
d_gene: TRBD1; v_gene: TRBV19; j_gene: TRBJ2-1; abundance: .; CDR3nt: TGTGCCAGTAGTATCCTCCGGGACAGGGGAAATGAGCAGTTCTTC; CDR3aa: CASSILRDRGNEQFF
d_gene: TRBD2; v_gene: TRBV4-1; j_gene: TRBJ2-1; abundance: .; CDR3nt: TGCGCCAGCAGCCAAGTTAAAGAATGGACGACTAGCGGGCGAGGGAATGAGCAGTTCTTC; CDR3aa: CASSQVKEWTTSGRGNEQFF
d_gene: TRBD2; v_gene: TRBV30; j_gene: TRBJ2-2; abundance: .; CDR3nt: TGTGCCTGGACCAGCGGGAGAACACTCACCGGGGAGCTGTTTTTT; CDR3aa: CAWTSGRTLTGELFF
d_gene: .; v_gene: TRBV6-5; j_gene: TRBJ1-1; abundance: .; CDR3nt: TGTGCCAGCAGTTACTCGAGGACAGTCGGAGAAGCTTTCTTT; CDR3aa: CASSYSRTVGEAFF
d_gene: TRBD2; v_gene: TRBV13; j_gene: TRBJ2-1; abundance: .; CDR3nt: TGTGCCAGCAGCTTAGGCCGAAGCGGGGCCCTCTACAATGAGCAGTTCTTC; CDR3aa: CASSLGRSGALYNEQFF
d_gene: TRBD2; v_gene: TRBV30; j_gene: TRBJ2-7; abundance: few; CDR3nt: TGTGCCTGGAGTACTCAGAGCGGACTAGCGGGAAACTACGAGCAGTACTTC; CDR3aa: CAWSTQSGLAGNYEQYF
d_gene: .; v_gene: TRBV5-1; j_gene: TRBJ2-5; abundance: .; CDR3nt: TGCGCCAGCAGCTTGGATCCTAGTGGGACCCAGTACTTC; CDR3aa: CASSLDPSGTQYF
d_gene: TRBD1; v_gene: TRBV9; j_gene: TRBJ1-3; abundance: .; CDR3nt: TGTGCCAGCAGCGCAGGGACAGCCGGAAACACCATATATTTT; CDR3aa: CASSAGTAGNTIYF
d_gene: TRBD2; v_gene: TRBV5-1; j_gene: TRBJ2-5; abundance: .; CDR3nt: TGCGCCAGCGCCCCCGGGACTAGCGGGAGAATGGGAGAGACCCAGTACTTC; CDR3aa: CASAPGTSGRMGETQYF
d_gene: .; v_gene: TRBV6-1; j_gene: TRBJ1-3; abundance: .; CDR3nt: TGTGCCAGCAGTGAAAGGGCGTCAGCCGGAAACACCATATATTTT; CDR3aa: CASSERASAGNTIYF
d_gene: .; v_gene: TRBV7-2; j_gene: TRBJ1-5; abundance: .; CDR3nt: TGTGCCAGCAGCTGGGGGGCGGGGGATCAGCCCCAGCATTTT; CDR3aa: CASSWGAGDQPQHF
d_gene: .; v_gene: TRBV4-1; j_gene: TRBJ2-3; abundance: .; CDR3nt: TGCGCCAGCAGCCAAGCAACTGGTACGCAGTATTTT; CDR3aa: CASSQATGTQYF
d_gene: .; v_gene: TRBV14; j_gene: TRBJ2-6; abundance: .; CDR3nt: TGTGCCAGCAGCCTAGCCAGTGGGGCCAACGTCCTGACTTTC; CDR3aa: CASSLASGANVLTF
d_gene: .; v_gene: TRBV7-8; j_gene: TRBJ1-4; abundance: .; CDR3nt: TGTGCCAGCTGTCGACAGCCAACTAATGAAAAACTGTTTTTT; CDR3aa: CASCRQPTNEKLFF
d_gene: .; v_gene: TRBV9; j_gene: TRBJ2-5; abundance: few; CDR3nt: TGTGCCAGCAGCGTAGGACTAGGACAAGAGACCCAGTACTTC; CDR3aa: CASSVGLGQETQYF
d_gene: .; v_gene: TRBV6-1; j_gene: TRBJ2-6; abundance: .; CDR3nt: TGTGCCAGCACCCAGAGTAGATCTGGGGCCAACGTCCTGACTTTC; CDR3aa: CASTQSRSGANVLTF
d_gene: .; v_gene: TRBV2; j_gene: TRBJ2-7; abundance: .; CDR3nt: TGTGCCAGCTTGGGGTGGGGCCCCTACGAGCAGTACTTC; CDR3aa: CASLGWGPYEQYF
d_gene: .; v_gene: TRBV14; j_gene: TRBJ2-2; abundance: once; CDR3nt: TGTGCCAGCAGCCAAATCCGGGGCAGGAACACCGGGGAGCTGTTTTTT; CDR3aa: CASSQIRGRNTGELFF
d_gene: .; v_gene: TRBV6-5; j_gene: TRBJ2-2; abundance: few; CDR3nt: TGTGCCATCGGGGGGCTGGGCGGCACCGGGGAGCTGTTTTTT; CDR3aa: CAIGGLGGTGELFF
d_gene: TRBD2; v_gene: TRBV19; j_gene: TRBJ2-6; abundance: .; CDR3nt: TGTGCCAGTAGTCCTGGACTAGCGGGAGTTGGGGCCAACGTCCTGACTTTC; CDR3aa: CASSPGLAGVGANVLTF
d_gene: .; v_gene: TRBV6-5; j_gene: TRBJ1-2; abundance: .; CDR3nt: TGTGCCAGCAGGCTCACAGTTTCTAACTATGGCTACACCTTC; CDR3aa: CASRLTVSNYGYTF
d_gene: .; v_gene: TRBV19; j_gene: TRBJ1-1; abundance: .; CDR3nt: TGTGCCAGCTGCAGGGTGAACACTGAAGCTTTCTTT; CDR3aa: CASCRVNTEAFF
d_gene: TRBD1; v_gene: TRBV28; j_gene: TRBJ1-3; abundance: .; CDR3nt: TGTGCCAGCAGTCCCTCAGGGGGTCGCTCTGGAAACACCATATATTTT; CDR3aa: CASSPSGGRSGNTIYF
d_gene: .; v_gene: TRBV25-1; j_gene: TRBJ1-1; abundance: .; CDR3nt: TGTGCCAGCAGTGCCGGGACAACGACTGAAGCTTTCTTT; CDR3aa: CASSAGTTTEAFF
d_gene: .; v_gene: TRBV28; j_gene: TRBJ1-4; abundance: .; CDR3nt: TGTGCCAGCATCCCCGGCGGCCTTCGCGAAAAACTGTTTTTT; CDR3aa: CASIPGGLREKLFF
d_gene: .; v_gene: TRBV6-6; j_gene: TRBJ2-7; abundance: .; CDR3nt: TGTGCCAGTGCGGGATCCTTCTACGAGCAGTACTTC; CDR3aa: CASAGSFYEQYF
d_gene: .; v_gene: TRBV5-8; j_gene: TRBJ2-1; abundance: .; CDR3nt: TGTGCCAGCAGCTCCCGGGACTCCGTTGGGAGGAATGAGCAGTTCTTC; CDR3aa: CASSSRDSVGRNEQFF
d_gene: .; v_gene: TRBV11-2; j_gene: TRBJ1-6; abundance: .; CDR3nt: TGTGCCAGCAGTGCGGAGGCGGGTAATTCACCCCTCCACTTT; CDR3aa: CASSAEAGNSPLHF
d_gene: .; v_gene: TRBV11-2; j_gene: TRBJ2-2; abundance: .; CDR3nt: TGTGCCAGCAGCCTATGGACAGACACCGGGGAGCTGTTTTTT; CDR3aa: CASSLWTDTGELFF